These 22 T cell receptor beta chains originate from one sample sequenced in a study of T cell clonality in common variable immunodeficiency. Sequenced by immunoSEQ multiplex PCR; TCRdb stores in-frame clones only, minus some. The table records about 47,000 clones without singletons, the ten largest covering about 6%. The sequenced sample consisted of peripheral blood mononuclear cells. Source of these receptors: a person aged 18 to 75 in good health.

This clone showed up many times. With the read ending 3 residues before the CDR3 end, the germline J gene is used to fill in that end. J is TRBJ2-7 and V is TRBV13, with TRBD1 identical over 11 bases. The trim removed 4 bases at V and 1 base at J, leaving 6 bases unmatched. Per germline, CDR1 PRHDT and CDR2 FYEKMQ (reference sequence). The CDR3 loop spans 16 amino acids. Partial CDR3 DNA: TGTGCCAGCAGCTCCACCGGGACAGGGGGTTCCTACGAG. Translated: CASSSTGTGGSYE. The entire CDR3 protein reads CASSSTGTGGSYEQYF.

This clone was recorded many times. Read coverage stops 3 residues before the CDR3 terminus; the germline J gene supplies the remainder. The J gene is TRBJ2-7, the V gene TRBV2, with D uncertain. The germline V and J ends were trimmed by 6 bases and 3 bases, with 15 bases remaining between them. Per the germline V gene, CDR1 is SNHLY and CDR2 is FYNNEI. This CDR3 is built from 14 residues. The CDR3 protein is CASRPQVLVYEQYF. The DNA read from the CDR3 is TGTGCCAGCAGGCCCCAGGTTTTAGTCTACGAG.

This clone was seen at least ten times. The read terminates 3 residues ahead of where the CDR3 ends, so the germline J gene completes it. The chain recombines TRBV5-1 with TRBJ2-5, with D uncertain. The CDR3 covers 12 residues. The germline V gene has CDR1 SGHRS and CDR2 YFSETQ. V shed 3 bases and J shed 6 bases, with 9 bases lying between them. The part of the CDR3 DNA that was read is TGCGCCAGCAGCTCCAATGGGCAGACC. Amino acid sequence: CASSSNGQT. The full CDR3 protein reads CASSSNGQTQYF. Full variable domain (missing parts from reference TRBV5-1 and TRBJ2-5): KAGVTQTPRYLIKTRGQQVTLSCSPISGHRSVSWYQQTPGQGLQFLFEYFSETQRNKGNFPGRFSGRQFSNSRSEMNVSTLELGDSALYLCASSSNGQTQYFGPGTRLLVL.

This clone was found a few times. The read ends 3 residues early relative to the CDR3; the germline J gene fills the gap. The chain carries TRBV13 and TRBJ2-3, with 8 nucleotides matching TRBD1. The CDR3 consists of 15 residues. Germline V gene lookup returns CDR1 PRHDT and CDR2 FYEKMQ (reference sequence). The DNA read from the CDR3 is TGTGCCAGCAGTCCTGCCCCGGGACAGGAAGAGACG. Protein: CASSPAPGQEET. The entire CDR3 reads CASSPAPGQEETQYF.

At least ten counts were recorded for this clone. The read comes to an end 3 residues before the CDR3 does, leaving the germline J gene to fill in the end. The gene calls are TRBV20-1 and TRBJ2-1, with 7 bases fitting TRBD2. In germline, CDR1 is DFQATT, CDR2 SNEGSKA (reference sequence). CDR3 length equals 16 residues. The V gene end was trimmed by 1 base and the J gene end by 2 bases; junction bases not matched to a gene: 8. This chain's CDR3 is CSARANFGGTYNEQFF. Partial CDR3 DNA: TGCAGTGCTAGAGCCAACTTCGGGGGGACCTACAATGAG.

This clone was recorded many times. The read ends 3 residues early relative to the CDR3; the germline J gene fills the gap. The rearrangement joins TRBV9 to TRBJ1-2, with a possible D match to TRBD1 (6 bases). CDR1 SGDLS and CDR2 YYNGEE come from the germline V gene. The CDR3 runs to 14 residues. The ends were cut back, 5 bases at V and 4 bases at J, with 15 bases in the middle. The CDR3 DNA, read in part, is TGTGCCAGCAGTCCCCAACAGGGCTCCTATGGC. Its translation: CASSPQQGSYG. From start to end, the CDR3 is CASSPQQGSYGYTF.

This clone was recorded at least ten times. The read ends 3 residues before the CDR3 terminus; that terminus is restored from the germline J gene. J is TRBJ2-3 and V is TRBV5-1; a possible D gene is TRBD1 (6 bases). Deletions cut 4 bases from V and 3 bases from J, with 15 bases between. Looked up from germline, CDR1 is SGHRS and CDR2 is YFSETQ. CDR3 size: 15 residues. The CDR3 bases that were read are TGCGCCAGCAGCCTACAGGGTTTTGGGACAGATACG. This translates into CASSLQGFGTDT. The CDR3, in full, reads CASSLQGFGTDTQYF.

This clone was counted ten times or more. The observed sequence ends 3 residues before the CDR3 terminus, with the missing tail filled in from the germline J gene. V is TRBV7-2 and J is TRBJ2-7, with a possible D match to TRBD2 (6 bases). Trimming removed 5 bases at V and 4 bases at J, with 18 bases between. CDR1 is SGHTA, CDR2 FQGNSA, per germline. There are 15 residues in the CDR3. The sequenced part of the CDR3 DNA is TGTGCCAGCAGCGTCACCGCCGGGGGTAATTACGAG. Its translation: CASSVTAGGNYE. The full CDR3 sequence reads CASSVTAGGNYEQYF.

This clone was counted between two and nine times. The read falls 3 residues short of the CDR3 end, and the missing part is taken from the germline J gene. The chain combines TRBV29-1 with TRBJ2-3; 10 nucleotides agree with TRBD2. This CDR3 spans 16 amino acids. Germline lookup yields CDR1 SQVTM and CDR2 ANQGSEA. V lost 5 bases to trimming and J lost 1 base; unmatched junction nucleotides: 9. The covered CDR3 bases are TGCAGCGTTTTGGGGGTTGGGACTAGCGGCACAGATACG. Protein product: CSVLGVGTSGTDT. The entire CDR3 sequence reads CSVLGVGTSGTDTQYF.

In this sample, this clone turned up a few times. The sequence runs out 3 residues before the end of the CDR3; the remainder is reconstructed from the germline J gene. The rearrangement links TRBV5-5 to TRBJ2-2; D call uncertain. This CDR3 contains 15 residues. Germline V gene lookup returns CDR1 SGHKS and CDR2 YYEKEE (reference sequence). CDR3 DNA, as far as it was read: TGTGCCAGCCGCGCGGCCCAAAATTATAATTCACCG. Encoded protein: CASRAAQNYNSP. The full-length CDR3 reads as CASRAAQNYNSPLFF. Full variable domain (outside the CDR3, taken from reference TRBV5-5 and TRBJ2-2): DAGVTQSPTHLIKTRGQQVTLRCSPISGHKSVSWYQQVLGQGPQFIFQYYEKEERGRGNFPDRFSARQFPNYSSELNVNALLLGDSALYLCASRAAQNYNSPLFFGEGSRLTVL.

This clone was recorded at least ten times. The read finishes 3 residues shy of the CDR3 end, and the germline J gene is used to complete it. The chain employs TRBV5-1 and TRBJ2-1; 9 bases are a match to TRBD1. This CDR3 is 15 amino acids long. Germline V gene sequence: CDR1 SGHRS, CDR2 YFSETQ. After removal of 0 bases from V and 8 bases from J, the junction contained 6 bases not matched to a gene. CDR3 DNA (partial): TGCGCCAGCAGCTTGGAATCGGGACAGGGATATGAG. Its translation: CASSLESGQGYE. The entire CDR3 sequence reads CASSLESGQGYEQFF.

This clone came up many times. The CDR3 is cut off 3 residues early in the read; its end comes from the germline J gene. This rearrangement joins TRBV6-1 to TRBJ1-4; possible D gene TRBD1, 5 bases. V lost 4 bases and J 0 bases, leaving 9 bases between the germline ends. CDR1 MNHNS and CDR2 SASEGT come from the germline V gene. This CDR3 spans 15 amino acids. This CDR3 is CASSGTPATNEKLFF. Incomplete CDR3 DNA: TGTGCCAGCAGTGGGACACCGGCAACTAATGAAAAA.

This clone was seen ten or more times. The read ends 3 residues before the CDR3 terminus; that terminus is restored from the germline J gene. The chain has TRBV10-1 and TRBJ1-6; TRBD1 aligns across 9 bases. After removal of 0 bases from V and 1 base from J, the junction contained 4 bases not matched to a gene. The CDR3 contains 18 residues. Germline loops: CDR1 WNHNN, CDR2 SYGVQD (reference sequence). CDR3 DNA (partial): TGCGCCAGCAGTGAGTCGCGGGACAGGGAGTCCTATAATTCACCC. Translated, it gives CASSESRDRESYNSP. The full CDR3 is CASSESRDRESYNSPLHF.

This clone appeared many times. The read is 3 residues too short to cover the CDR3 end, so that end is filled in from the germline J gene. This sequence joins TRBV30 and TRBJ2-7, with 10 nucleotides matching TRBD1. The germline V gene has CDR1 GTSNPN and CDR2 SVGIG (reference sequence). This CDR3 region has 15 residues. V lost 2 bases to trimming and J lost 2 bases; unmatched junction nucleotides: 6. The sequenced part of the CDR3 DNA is TGTGCCTGGAGTAACCGGGACAGGGGAACCTACGAG. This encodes CAWSNRDRGTYE. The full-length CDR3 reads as CAWSNRDRGTYEQYF. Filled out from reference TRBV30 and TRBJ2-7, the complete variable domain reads SQTIHQWPATLVQPVGSPLSLECTVEGTSNPNLYWYRQAAGRGLQLLFYSVGIGQISSEVPQNLSASRPQDRQFILSSKKLLLSDSGFYLCAWSNRDRGTYEQYFGPGTRLTVT.

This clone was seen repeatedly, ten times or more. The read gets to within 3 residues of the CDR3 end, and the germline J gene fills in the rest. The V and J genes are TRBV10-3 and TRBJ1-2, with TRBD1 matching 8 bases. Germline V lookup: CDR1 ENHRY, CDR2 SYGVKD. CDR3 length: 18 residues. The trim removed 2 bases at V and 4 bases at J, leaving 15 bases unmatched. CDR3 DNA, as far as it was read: TGTGCCATCAGTGAGATTGGACAGGGAGTGGGGTTAAGCTATGGC. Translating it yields CAISEIGQGVGLSYG. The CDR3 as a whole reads CAISEIGQGVGLSYGYTF.

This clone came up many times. The covered CDR3 bases are TGTGCCAGCAGCTTAGCGCCGGGGAACACCGGGGAG. The encoded protein is CASSLAPGNTGE. In full, the CDR3 is CASSLAPGNTGELFF. The V gene is TRBV7-2, the J gene TRBJ2-2; no reliable D call. The sequenced fragment ends 3 residues before the CDR3 boundary, so the rest is inferred from the germline J gene. Between the trimmed V and J ends, which lost 0 bases and 1 base, there was a span of 6 bases. The CDR3 sequence is 15 residues long. Germline CDR1 and CDR2: SGHTA and FQGNSA.

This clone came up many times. The CDR3 region is CASGGAGNTGELFF. CDR3 bases read: TGTGCCAGCGGTGGGGCAGGGAACACCGGGGAG. The chain couples TRBV6-1 to TRBJ2-2; tentative D call: TRBD1 (5 bases). The sequenced fragment ends 3 residues before the CDR3 boundary, so the rest is inferred from the germline J gene. V lost 8 bases and J 1 base, leaving 11 bases between the germline ends. The CDR3 length is 14 residues. The germline V gene has CDR1 MNHNS and CDR2 SASEGT.

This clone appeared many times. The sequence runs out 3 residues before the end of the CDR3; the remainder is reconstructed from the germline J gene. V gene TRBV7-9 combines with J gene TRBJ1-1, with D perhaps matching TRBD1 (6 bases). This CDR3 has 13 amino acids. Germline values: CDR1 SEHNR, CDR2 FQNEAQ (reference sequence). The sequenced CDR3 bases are TGTGCCAGCAGTCCCGGGACACTTTCCTAC. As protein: CASSPGTLSY. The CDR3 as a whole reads CASSPGTLSYAFF.

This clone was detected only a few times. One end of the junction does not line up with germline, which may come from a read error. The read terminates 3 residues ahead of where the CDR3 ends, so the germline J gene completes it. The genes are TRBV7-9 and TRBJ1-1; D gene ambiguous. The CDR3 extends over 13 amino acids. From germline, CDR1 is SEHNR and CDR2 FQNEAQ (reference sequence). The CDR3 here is CASRLVYTHEAFF. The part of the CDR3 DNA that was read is TGTGCCAGCCGCTTAGTATACACCCATGAA.

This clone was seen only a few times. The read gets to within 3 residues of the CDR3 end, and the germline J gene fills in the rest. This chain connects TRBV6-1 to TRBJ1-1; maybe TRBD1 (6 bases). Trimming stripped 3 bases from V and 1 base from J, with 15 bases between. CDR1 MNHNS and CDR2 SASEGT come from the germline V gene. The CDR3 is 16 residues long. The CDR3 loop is CASSDRGIAGNTEAFF. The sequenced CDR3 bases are TGTGCCAGCAGTGATAGGGGGATCGCAGGGAACACTGAA.

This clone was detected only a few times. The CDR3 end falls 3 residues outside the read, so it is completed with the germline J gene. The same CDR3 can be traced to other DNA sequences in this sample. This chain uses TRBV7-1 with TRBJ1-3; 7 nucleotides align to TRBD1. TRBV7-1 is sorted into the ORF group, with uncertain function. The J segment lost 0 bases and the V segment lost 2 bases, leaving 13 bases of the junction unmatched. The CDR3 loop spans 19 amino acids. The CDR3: CASSSKTGPTQNSGNTIYF. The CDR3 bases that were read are TGTGCCAGCAGCTCAAAGACAGGGCCTACACAAAACTCTGGAAACACC.

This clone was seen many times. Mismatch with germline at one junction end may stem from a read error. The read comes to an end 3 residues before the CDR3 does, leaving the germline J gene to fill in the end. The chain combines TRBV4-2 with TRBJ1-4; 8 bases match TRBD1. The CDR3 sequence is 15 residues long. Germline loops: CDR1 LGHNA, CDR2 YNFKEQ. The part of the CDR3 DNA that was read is TGCGCCAGCAGCCAGACGGGACAGGAAGGGGAAAAA. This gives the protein CASSQTGQEGEK. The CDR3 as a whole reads CASSQTGQEGEKLFF.